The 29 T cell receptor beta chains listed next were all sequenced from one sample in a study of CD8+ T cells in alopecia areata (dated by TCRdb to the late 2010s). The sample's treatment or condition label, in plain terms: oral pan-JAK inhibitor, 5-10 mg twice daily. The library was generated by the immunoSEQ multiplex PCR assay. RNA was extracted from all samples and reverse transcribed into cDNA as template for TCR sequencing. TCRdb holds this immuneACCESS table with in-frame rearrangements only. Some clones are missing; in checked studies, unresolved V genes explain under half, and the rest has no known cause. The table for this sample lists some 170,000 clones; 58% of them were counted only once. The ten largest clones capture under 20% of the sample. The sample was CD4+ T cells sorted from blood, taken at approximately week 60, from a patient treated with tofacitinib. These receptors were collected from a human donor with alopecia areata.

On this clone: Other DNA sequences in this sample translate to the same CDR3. In DNA, the CDR3 is TGCGCCAGCAGCCTGCAAGAGACCCAGTACTTC. It yields the protein CASSLQETQYF. V usage is TRBV5-1 and J usage is TRBJ2-5; D is uncertain. In germline, CDR1 is SGHRS, CDR2 YFSETQ. This CDR3 region has 11 residues. V was pared by 4 bases and J by 2 bases, with 3 bases between.

CDR3 sequence reads: CACLTGGLQSVTQYF. In DNA, the CDR3 is TGTGCCTGCCTTACTGGGGGACTTCAATCGGTGACCCAGTACTTC. V gene TRBV30 combines with J gene TRBJ2-5, with a weak D call TRBD2 (6 bases). The germline V and J ends were trimmed by 6 bases and 7 bases, with 24 bases remaining between them. Looked up from germline, CDR1 is GTSNPN and CDR2 is SVGIG (reference sequence). The CDR3 extends over 15 amino acids.

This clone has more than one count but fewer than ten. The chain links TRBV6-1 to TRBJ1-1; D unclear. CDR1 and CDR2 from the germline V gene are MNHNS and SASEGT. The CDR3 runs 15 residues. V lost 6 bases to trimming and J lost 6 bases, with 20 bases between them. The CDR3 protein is CASRASGSPGAEAFF. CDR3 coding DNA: TGTGCCAGCAGGGCTAGCGGGTCGCCTGGCGCTGAAGCTTTCTTT.

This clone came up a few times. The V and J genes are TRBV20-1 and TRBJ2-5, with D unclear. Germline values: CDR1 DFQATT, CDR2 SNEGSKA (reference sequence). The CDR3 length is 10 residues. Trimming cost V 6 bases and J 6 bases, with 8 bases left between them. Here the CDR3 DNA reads TGCAGTGCGATTAGAAAGACCCAGTACTTC. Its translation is CSAIRKTQYF.

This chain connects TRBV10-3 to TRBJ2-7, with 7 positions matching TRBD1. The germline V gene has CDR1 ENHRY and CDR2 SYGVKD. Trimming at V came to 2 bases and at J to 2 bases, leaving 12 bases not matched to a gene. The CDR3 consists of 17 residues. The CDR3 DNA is TGTGCCATCAGTGAGCCCGGGTACGGGACAGACCCCTACGAGCAGTACTTC. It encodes CAISEPGYGTDPYEQYF.

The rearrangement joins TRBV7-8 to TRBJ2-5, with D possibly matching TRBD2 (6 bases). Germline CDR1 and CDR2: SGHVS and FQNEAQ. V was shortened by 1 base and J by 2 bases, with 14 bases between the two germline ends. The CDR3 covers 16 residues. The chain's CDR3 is CASSLVGGTEQETQYF. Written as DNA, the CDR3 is TGTGCCAGCAGCTTAGTTGGGGGGACCGAACAAGAGACCCAGTACTTC.

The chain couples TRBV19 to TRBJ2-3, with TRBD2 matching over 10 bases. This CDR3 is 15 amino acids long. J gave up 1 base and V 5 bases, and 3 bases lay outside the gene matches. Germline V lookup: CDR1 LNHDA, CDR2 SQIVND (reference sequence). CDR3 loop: CASSEGTSGTDTQYF. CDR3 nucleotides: TGTGCCAGTAGTGAAGGGACTAGCGGCACAGATACGCAGTATTTT.

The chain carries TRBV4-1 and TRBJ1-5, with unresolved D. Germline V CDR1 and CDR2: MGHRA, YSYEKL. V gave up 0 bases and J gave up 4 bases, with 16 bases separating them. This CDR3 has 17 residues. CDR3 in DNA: TGCGCCAGCAGCCAAGATGCGCAGGTCCCTGCGAATCAGCCCCAGCATTTT. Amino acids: CASSQDAQVPANQPQHF.

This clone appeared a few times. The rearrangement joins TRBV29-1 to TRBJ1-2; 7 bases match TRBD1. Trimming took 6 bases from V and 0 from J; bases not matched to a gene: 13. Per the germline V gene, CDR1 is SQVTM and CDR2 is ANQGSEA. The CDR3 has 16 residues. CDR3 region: CSVVTRGQVTNYGYTF. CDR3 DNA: TGCAGCGTGGTGACGCGAGGACAGGTCACTAACTATGGCTACACCTTC.

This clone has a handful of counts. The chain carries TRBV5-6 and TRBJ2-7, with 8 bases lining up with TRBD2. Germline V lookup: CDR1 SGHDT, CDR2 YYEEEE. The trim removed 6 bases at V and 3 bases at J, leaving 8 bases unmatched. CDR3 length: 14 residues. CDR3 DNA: TGTGCCAGCAACCGACTAGCGCAGAACTACGAGCAGTACTTC. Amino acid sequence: CASNRLAQNYEQYF.

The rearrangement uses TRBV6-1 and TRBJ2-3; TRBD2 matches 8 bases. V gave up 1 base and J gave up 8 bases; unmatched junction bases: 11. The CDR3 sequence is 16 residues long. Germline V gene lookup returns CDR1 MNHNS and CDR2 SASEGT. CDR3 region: CASSEVGGGPSGTQYF. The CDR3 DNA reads TGTGCCAGCAGTGAAGTTGGCGGGGGGCCCTCCGGTACGCAGTATTTT.

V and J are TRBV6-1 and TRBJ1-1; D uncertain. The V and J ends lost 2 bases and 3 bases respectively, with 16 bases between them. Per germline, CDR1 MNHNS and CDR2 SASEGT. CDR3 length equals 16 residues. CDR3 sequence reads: CASSEYVGRPDTEAFF. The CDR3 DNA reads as TGTGCCAGCAGTGAATATGTGGGGAGGCCGGACACTGAAGCTTTCTTT.

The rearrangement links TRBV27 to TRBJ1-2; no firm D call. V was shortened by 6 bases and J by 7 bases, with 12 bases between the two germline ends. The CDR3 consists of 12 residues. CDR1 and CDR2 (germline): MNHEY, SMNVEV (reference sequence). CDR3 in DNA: TGTGCCAGCAGAACCGCGGACTCTGGCTACACCTTC. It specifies CASRTADSGYTF.

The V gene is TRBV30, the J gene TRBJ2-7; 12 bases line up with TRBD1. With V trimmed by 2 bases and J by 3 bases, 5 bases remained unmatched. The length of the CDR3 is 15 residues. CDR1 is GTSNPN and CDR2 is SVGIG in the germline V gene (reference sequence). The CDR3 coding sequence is TGTGCCTGGAGTACTGGGGACAGGGGGCTCTACGAGCAGTACTTC. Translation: CAWSTGDRGLYEQYF.

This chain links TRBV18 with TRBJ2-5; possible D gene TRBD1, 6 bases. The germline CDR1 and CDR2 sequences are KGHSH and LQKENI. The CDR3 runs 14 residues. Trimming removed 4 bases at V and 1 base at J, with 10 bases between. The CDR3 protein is CASSHRDGQETQYF. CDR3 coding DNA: TGTGCCAGCTCACACAGGGACGGCCAAGAGACCCAGTACTTC.

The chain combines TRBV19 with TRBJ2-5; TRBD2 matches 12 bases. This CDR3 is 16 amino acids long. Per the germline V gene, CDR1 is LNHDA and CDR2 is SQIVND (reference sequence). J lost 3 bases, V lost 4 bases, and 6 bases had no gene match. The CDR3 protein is CASSTRLAGVKETQYF. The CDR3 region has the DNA TGTGCCAGTAGTACGCGACTAGCGGGGGTCAAAGAGACCCAGTACTTC.

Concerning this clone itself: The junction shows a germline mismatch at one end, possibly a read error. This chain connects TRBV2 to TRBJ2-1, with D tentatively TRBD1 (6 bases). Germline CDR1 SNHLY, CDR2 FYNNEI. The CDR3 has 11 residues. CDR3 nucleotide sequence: TGTGCCAGCAGTGACCAGGGGAACCTTCTCTTC. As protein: CASSDQGNLLF.

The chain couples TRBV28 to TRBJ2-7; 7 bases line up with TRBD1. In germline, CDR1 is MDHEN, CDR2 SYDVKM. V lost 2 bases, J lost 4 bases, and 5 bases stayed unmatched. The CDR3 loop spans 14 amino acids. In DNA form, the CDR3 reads TGTGCCAGCAGTTTAGGGACAGTAAAATACGAGCAGTACTTC. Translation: CASSLGTVKYEQYF.

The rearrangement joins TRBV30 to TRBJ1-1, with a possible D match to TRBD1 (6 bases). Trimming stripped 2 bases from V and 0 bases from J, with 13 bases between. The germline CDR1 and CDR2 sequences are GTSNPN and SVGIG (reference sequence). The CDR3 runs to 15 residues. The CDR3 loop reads CAWSLGQMLNTEAFF. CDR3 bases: TGTGCCTGGAGTTTGGGACAAATGTTGAACACTGAAGCTTTCTTT.

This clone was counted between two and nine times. Written as DNA, the CDR3 is TGTGCCAGCAGCCGGGGACAGGGTTCCTACGAGCAGTACTTC. Its protein product is CASSRGQGSYEQYF. The chain couples TRBV4-2 to TRBJ2-7; TRBD1 matches at 9 bases. Looked up from germline, CDR1 is LGHNA and CDR2 is YNFKEQ. This CDR3 region has 14 residues. V dropped 4 bases and J dropped 1; count of bases not matched to a gene: 2.

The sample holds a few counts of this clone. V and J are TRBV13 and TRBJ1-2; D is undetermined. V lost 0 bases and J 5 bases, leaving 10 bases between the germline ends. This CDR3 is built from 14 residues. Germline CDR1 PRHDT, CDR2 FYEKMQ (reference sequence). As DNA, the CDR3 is TGTGCCAGCAGCTTAGGCCGGATCGGATATGGCTACACCTTC. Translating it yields CASSLGRIGYGYTF.

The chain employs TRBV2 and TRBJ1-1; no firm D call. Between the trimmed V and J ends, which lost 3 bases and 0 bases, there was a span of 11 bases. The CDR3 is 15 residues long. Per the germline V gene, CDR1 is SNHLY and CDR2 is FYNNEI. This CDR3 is CASSEMGYMNTEAFF. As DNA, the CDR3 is TGTGCCAGCAGTGAGATGGGTTATATGAACACTGAAGCTTTCTTT.

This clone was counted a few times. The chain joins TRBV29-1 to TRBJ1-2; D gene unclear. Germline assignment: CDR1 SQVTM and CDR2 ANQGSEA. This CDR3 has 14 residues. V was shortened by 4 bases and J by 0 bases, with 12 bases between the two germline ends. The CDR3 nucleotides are TGCAGCGTTGGGGGAGGAGTAGCTAACTATGGCTACACCTTC. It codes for CSVGGGVANYGYTF.

CDR3: CAWSITGTGGLQPQHF. In nucleotides, the CDR3 is TGTGCCTGGAGTATAACCGGGACAGGGGGCTTGCAGCCCCAGCATTTT. The genes are TRBV30 and TRBJ1-5; TRBD1 aligns across 12 bases. The CDR3 runs 16 residues. The germline gives CDR1 GTSNPN, CDR2 SVGIG (reference sequence). J was trimmed by 7 bases and V by 2 bases; bases with no gene match: 9.

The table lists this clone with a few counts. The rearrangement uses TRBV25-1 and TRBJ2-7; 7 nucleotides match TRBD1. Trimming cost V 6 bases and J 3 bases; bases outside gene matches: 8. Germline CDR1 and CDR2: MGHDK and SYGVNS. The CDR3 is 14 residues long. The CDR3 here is CASSDRDSYYEQYF. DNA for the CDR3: TGTGCCAGCAGCGACCGGGACAGCTACTACGAGCAGTACTTC.

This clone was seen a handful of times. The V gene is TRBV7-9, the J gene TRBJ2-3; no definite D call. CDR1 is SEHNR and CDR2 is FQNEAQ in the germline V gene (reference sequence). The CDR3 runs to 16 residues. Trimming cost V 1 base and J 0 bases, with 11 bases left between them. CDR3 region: CASSLGSTRSTDTQYF. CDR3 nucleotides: TGTGCCAGCAGCTTAGGATCAACCCGGAGCACAGATACGCAGTATTTT.

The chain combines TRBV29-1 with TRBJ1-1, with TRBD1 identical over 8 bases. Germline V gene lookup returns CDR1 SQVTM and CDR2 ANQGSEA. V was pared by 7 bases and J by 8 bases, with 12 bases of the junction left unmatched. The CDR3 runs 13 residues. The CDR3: CSGDRGTGKEAFF. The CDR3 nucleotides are TGCAGCGGAGACAGGGGAACGGGAAAGGAAGCTTTCTTT. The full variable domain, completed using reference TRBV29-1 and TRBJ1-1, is SAVISQKPSRDICQRGTSLTIQCQVDSQVTMMFWYRQQPGQSLTLIATANQGSEATYESGFVIDKFPISRPNLTFSTLTVSNMSPEDSSIYLCSGDRGTGKEAFFGQGTRLTVV.

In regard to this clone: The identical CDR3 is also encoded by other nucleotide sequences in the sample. CDR3 nucleotide sequence: TGTGCCTCCAGGGAGGGGTCCTACGAGCAGTACTTC. Encoded protein: CASREGSYEQYF. V usage is TRBV6-6 and J usage is TRBJ2-7; 7 nucleotides match TRBD2. Germline-derived CDR1 and CDR2 are MNHNY and SVGAGI (reference sequence). Trimming removed 11 bases from V and 1 base from J; junction bases left unmatched: 5. This CDR3 region has 12 residues.

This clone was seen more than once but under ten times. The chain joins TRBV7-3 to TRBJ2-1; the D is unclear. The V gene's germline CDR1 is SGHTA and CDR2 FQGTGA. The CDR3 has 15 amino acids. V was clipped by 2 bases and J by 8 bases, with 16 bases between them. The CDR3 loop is CASSLLAAQTDEQFF. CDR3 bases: TGTGCCAGCAGCTTACTCGCAGCCCAGACGGATGAGCAGTTCTTC.